Listed below are T cell receptor beta chains from one sample, sequenced in a study of cytomegalovirus exposure and HLA in healthy donors. Sequencing used immunoSEQ multiplex PCR; TCRdb keeps in-frame clones, though not all of them. The sample has 72,000 or so clones, 55% to 65% seen once. The sample taken for sequencing was PBMCs. The source is a woman aged 45-65 years in good health and CMV-seronegative. Both conserved end residues are part of each CDR3. D genes are given only for firm matches. Size tells how often a clone was seen (once, few, many) or the class of an expanded clone, and some rows leave it out.

j_call: TRBJ2-7; v_call: TRBV18; clone_size: -; d_call: -; cdr3_nt: TGTGCCAGCTCCCCCCCAACCGGGGACGAGCAGTACTTC; cdr3_aa: CASSPPTGDEQYF
j_call: TRBJ2-7; v_call: TRBV2; clone_size: few; d_call: -; cdr3_nt: TGTGCCAGCAGTGAAACGCCGACTAGCTACGAGCAGTACTTC; cdr3_aa: CASSETPTSYEQYF
j_call: TRBJ1-2; v_call: TRBV29-1; clone_size: few; d_call: TRBD1; cdr3_nt: TGCAGCGTGAAACCGGGACAGGGGGACGGCTACACCTTC; cdr3_aa: CSVKPGQGDGYTF
j_call: TRBJ2-7; v_call: TRBV11-2; clone_size: -; d_call: -; cdr3_nt: TGTGCCAGCAGCTTAGTGGGAGGGGGGGTGTACTTC; cdr3_aa: CASSLVGGGVYF
j_call: TRBJ2-1; v_call: TRBV4-1; clone_size: once; d_call: TRBD2; cdr3_nt: TGCGCCAGCAGCCAAGCGCAGCGGGGGGCCTACAGTGAGCAGTTCTTC; cdr3_aa: CASSQAQRGAYSEQFF
j_call: TRBJ1-2; v_call: TRBV28; clone_size: -; d_call: TRBD1; cdr3_nt: TGTGCCAGCAGCACGACAGGGGGTCTCTATGGCTACACCTTC; cdr3_aa: CASSTTGGLYGYTF
j_call: TRBJ2-1; v_call: TRBV5-4; clone_size: -; d_call: TRBD1; cdr3_nt: TGTGCCAGCAGCTTGGGAGGGACAGGGGTCCACAATGAGCAGTTCTTC; cdr3_aa: CASSLGGTGVHNEQFF
j_call: TRBJ2-5; v_call: TRBV7-3; clone_size: -; d_call: -; cdr3_nt: TGTGCCAGCAGCTTAACGTCTAGCTACGGGACCCAGTACTTC; cdr3_aa: CASSLTSSYGTQYF
j_call: TRBJ1-4; v_call: TRBV6-6; clone_size: once; d_call: TRBD1; cdr3_nt: TGTGCCAGCAGTCTCCGACAGGGGCAGGTTGAAAAACTGTTTTTT; cdr3_aa: CASSLRQGQVEKLFF
j_call: TRBJ2-3; v_call: TRBV5-1; clone_size: -; d_call: -; cdr3_nt: TGCGCCAGCAGCTCCCAGGTGCCAGATACGCAGTATTTT; cdr3_aa: CASSSQVPDTQYF
j_call: TRBJ2-7; v_call: TRBV5-1; clone_size: -; d_call: -; cdr3_nt: TGCGCCAGCAGCTTACAGGCCAGGGACTACGAGCAGTACTTC; cdr3_aa: CASSLQARDYEQYF
j_call: TRBJ2-7; v_call: TRBV19; clone_size: -; d_call: -; cdr3_nt: TGTGCCAGTAAACCCAGCGGGCCGGTCAGGCAGTACTTC; cdr3_aa: CASKPSGPVRQYF
j_call: TRBJ2-1; v_call: TRBV5-5; clone_size: few; d_call: -; cdr3_nt: TGTGCCAGCAGCTTGGGACTAGTCCATGAGCAGTTCTTC; cdr3_aa: CASSLGLVHEQFF
j_call: TRBJ2-3; v_call: TRBV27; clone_size: few; d_call: -; cdr3_nt: TGTGCCAGCAGTTTACTCCGCACAGATACGCAGTATTTT; cdr3_aa: CASSLLRTDTQYF
j_call: TRBJ2-1; v_call: TRBV2; clone_size: -; d_call: -; cdr3_nt: TGTGCCAGCAGTCTGGTCGGGGGCTACAATGAGCAGTTCTTC; cdr3_aa: CASSLVGGYNEQFF
j_call: TRBJ2-3; v_call: TRBV18; clone_size: -; d_call: TRBD1; cdr3_nt: TGTGCCAGCTCACCACGGGGGACAGGGGGCATGGATACGCAGTATTTT; cdr3_aa: CASSPRGTGGMDTQYF
j_call: TRBJ2-7; v_call: TRBV28; clone_size: -; d_call: -; cdr3_nt: TGTGCCAGCAGCCGTCTGTTCGCGGGATTGTACGAGCAGTACTTC; cdr3_aa: CASSRLFAGLYEQYF
j_call: TRBJ1-2; v_call: TRBV4-2; clone_size: -; d_call: -; cdr3_nt: TGTGCCAGCAGCCAAGAGCCAGGCTATGGCTACACCTTC; cdr3_aa: CASSQEPGYGYTF
j_call: TRBJ1-2; v_call: TRBV20-1; clone_size: -; d_call: -; cdr3_nt: TGCAGTGCCGAGGGACACAGGGTCTACACCTTC; cdr3_aa: CSAEGHRVYTF
j_call: TRBJ2-7; v_call: TRBV10-2; clone_size: -; d_call: TRBD1; cdr3_nt: TGCGCCAGCAGTTCGACAGGGGGGTACGAGCAGTACTTC; cdr3_aa: CASSSTGGYEQYF
j_call: TRBJ2-7; v_call: TRBV7-2; clone_size: -; d_call: TRBD2; cdr3_nt: TGTGCCAGCAGCTTAGAGGGGACTAGCGGGAGGGCCGAGCAGTACTTC; cdr3_aa: CASSLEGTSGRAEQYF
j_call: TRBJ2-5; v_call: TRBV28; clone_size: -; d_call: -; cdr3_nt: TGTGCCAGCAGTTCCTCGGGAGTGGAAGAGACCCAGTACTTC; cdr3_aa: CASSSSGVEETQYF
j_call: TRBJ2-5; v_call: TRBV28; clone_size: -; d_call: -; cdr3_nt: TGTGCCAGCAGTCAAGACACCTACCAAGAGACCCAGTACTTC; cdr3_aa: CASSQDTYQETQYF
j_call: TRBJ2-7; v_call: TRBV4-2; clone_size: -; d_call: -; cdr3_nt: TGTGCCAGCAGCCAAGATTTGCGGGACCAGCAGTACTTC; cdr3_aa: CASSQDLRDQQYF
j_call: TRBJ1-2; v_call: TRBV5-4; clone_size: -; d_call: -; cdr3_nt: TGTGCCAGCAGCTTGGACAGGGACAAGGGCTACACCTTC; cdr3_aa: CASSLDRDKGYTF
j_call: TRBJ1-4; v_call: TRBV19; clone_size: -; d_call: -; cdr3_nt: TGTGCCAGTAGTACCCGAAACAGGGAAGGGAACGAAAAACTGTTTTTT; cdr3_aa: CASSTRNREGNEKLFF
j_call: TRBJ1-1; v_call: TRBV5-4; clone_size: -; d_call: -; cdr3_nt: TGTGCCAGCAGCTTGCTTGCTAGGAACACTGAAGCTTTCTTT; cdr3_aa: CASSLLARNTEAFF
j_call: TRBJ2-7; v_call: TRBV5-6; clone_size: -; d_call: -; cdr3_nt: TGTGCCAGCAGCTTTTTCGGGGGGCGCTACGAGCAGTACTTC; cdr3_aa: CASSFFGGRYEQYF
j_call: TRBJ2-5; v_call: TRBV2; clone_size: -; d_call: -; cdr3_nt: TGTGCCAGCAGTGACGAGGGACTCCTCCGGGAGACCCAGTACTTC; cdr3_aa: CASSDEGLLRETQYF
j_call: TRBJ2-6; v_call: TRBV19; clone_size: -; d_call: -; cdr3_nt: TGTGCCAGTAGCAAGGGAGGCAGGGCCAAATCTGGGGCCAACGTCCTGACTTTC; cdr3_aa: CASSKGGRAKSGANVLTF
j_call: TRBJ2-5; v_call: TRBV25-1; clone_size: -; d_call: -; cdr3_nt: TGTGCCAGCAGGAACACAATCCTTGAGACCCAGTACTTC; cdr3_aa: CASRNTILETQYF
j_call: TRBJ2-7; v_call: TRBV9; clone_size: -; d_call: -; cdr3_nt: TGTGCCAGCAGCGTAGAGGAGGGGGCAGGGCAGTACTTC; cdr3_aa: CASSVEEGAGQYF
j_call: TRBJ2-1; v_call: TRBV29-1; clone_size: -; d_call: -; cdr3_nt: TGCAGCGTTGAAGATAAGGTGGATTTCGGGGATGAGCAGTTCTTC; cdr3_aa: CSVEDKVDFGDEQFF
j_call: TRBJ2-7; v_call: TRBV9; clone_size: -; d_call: TRBD2; cdr3_nt: TGTGCCAGCCAAGCGGGGGGTCTATCATCCTGGGAGCAGTACTTC; cdr3_aa: CASQAGGLSSWEQYF
j_call: TRBJ2-3; v_call: TRBV29-1; clone_size: few; d_call: -; cdr3_nt: TGCAGCGTTCTCCTGGCGGTAGTTAGCACAGATACGCAGTATTTT; cdr3_aa: CSVLLAVVSTDTQYF
j_call: TRBJ2-5; v_call: TRBV5-1; clone_size: once; d_call: TRBD1; cdr3_nt: TGCGCCAGCAGCCCAACAGGGGGGGAGACCCAGTACTTC; cdr3_aa: CASSPTGGETQYF
j_call: TRBJ1-5; v_call: TRBV7-3; clone_size: few; d_call: -; cdr3_nt: TGTGCCAGCAGCCGCGACAGTCATCAGCCCCAGCATTTT; cdr3_aa: CASSRDSHQPQHF
j_call: TRBJ2-1; v_call: TRBV20-1; clone_size: -; d_call: -; cdr3_nt: TGCAGTGCAGAGTGGTACAATGAGCAGTTCTTC; cdr3_aa: CSAEWYNEQFF
j_call: TRBJ1-2; v_call: TRBV28; clone_size: few; d_call: -; cdr3_nt: TGTGCCAGCAGTTTGGCCGGCGTCCGGGGGGGCTATGGCTACACCTTC; cdr3_aa: CASSLAGVRGGYGYTF
j_call: TRBJ2-5; v_call: TRBV5-6; clone_size: -; d_call: TRBD1; cdr3_nt: TGTGCCAGCAGCTTCCTTGACAGGGGGGGAGAGACCCAGTACTTC; cdr3_aa: CASSFLDRGGETQYF